These T cell receptor beta chains were read from a single sample in a study of blood T cell repertoires in COVID-19. TCRdb keeps only in-frame clones here, not all; method: immunoSEQ multiplex PCR. Among 250,000 to 300,000 clones listed, approximately 90% were seen once. The sample taken for sequencing was peripheral blood. The receptors were gathered from a woman aged 50 to 65 who had recovered from COVID-19. The conserved cysteine and the conserved F or W are not part of the CDR3 here. Fields, in order: V gene, CDR3 protein.

V: TRBV20-1
CDR3: SARSLAEQY

V: TRBV4-3
CDR3: ASSQLTTGTYEQY

V: TRBV7-3
CDR3: ASSSGDSYEQY

V: TRBV7-8
CDR3: ASSRWTGGMGDTQY

V: TRBV12-5
CDR3: ASGPLGRAYGYT

V: TRBV28
CDR3: ASRDRVAGAYKEQF

V: TRBV4-2
CDR3: ASSQGPGLAGGQETQY

V: TRBV6-1
CDR3: ASSALDRGQQDTQY

V: TRBV30
CDR3: AWSGPPGRGNTEAF

V: TRBV4-3
CDR3: ASSQVSSSYNEQF

V: TRBV13
CDR3: ASSPSGAGGQETQY

V: TRBV13
CDR3: ASSPVILGLAVTSNTGELF

V: TRBV2
CDR3: ASRYLGQGNYGYT

V: TRBV19
CDR3: ASSIMLGQGPYEQY